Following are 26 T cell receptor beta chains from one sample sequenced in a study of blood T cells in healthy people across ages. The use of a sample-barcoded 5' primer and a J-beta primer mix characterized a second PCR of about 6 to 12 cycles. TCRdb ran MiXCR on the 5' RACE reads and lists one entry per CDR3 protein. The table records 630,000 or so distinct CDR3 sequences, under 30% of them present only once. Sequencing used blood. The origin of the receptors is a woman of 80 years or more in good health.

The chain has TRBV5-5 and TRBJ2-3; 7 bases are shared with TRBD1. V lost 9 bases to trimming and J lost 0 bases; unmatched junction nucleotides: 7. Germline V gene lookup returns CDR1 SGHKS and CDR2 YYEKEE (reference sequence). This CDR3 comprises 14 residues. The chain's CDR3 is CANTNRGSTDTQYF. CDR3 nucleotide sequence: TGTGCCAACACCAACAGGGGAAGCACAGATACGCAGTATTTT.

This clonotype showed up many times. For the CDR3, the DNA is TGTGCCACCAGCAGAGGTCTCGACAGGGCAGATGAGCAGTTCTTC. As protein: CATSRGLDRADEQFF. The chain employs TRBV15 and TRBJ2-1; 7 bases line up with TRBD1. CDR3 length equals 15 residues. Unmatched junction bases numbered 8, after V lost 1 base and J lost 8 bases. Germline V gene lookup returns CDR1 LNHNV and CDR2 YYDKDF (reference sequence). Variable domain in full (rest from reference TRBV15 and TRBJ2-1): DAMVIQNPRYQVTQFGKPVTLSCSQTLNHNVMYWYQQKSSQAPKLLFHYYDKDFNNEADTPDNFQSRRPNTSFCFLDIRSPGLGDTAMYLCATSRGLDRADEQFFGPGTRLTVL.

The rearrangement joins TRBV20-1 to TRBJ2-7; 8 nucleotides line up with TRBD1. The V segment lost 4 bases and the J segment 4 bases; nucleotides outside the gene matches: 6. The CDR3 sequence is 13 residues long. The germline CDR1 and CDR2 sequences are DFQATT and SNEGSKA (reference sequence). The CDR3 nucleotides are TGCAGTGCTAACTCCGGACAGGGTTACGAGCAGTACTTC. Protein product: CSANSGQGYEQYF.

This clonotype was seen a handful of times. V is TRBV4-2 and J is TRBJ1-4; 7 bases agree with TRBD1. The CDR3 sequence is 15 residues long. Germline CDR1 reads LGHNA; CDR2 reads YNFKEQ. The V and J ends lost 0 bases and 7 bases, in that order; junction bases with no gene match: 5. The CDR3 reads CASSQERRQGEKLFF. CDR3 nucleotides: TGTGCCAGCAGCCAAGAAAGGAGACAGGGTGAAAAACTGTTTTTT.

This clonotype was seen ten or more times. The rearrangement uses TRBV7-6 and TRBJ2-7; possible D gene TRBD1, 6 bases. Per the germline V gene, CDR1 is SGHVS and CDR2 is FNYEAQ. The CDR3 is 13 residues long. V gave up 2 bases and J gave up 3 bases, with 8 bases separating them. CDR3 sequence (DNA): TGTGCCAGCAGCTTAAAACAGGGCTACGAGCAGTACTTC. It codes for CASSLKQGYEQYF. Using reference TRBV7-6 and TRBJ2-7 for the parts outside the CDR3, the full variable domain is GAGVSQSPRYKVTKRGQDVALRCDPISGHVSLYWYRQALGQGPEFLTYFNYEAQQDKSGLPNDRFSAERPEGSISTLTIQRTEQRDSAMYRCASSLKQGYEQYFGPGTRLTVT.

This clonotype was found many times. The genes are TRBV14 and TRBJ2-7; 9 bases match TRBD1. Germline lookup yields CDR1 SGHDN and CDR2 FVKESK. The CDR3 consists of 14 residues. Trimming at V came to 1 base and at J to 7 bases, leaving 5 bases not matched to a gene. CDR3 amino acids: CASSQVQGAAEQYF. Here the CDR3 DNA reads TGTGCCAGCAGCCAAGTACAGGGGGCGGCAGAGCAGTACTTC.

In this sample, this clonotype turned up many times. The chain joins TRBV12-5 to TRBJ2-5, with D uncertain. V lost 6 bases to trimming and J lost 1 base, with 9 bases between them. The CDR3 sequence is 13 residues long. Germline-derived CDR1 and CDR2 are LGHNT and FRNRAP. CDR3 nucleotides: TGTGCTAGTGGGTACATCTTCCAAGAGACCCAGTACTTC. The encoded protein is CASGYIFQETQYF.

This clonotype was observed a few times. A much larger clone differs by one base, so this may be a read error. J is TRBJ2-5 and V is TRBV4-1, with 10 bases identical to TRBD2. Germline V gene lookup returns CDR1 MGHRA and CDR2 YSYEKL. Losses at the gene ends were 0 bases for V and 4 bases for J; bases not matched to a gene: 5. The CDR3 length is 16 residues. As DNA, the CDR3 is TGCGCCAGCAGCCAAGAAAGCGGGGGGGTGGGAGAGACCCAGTACTTC. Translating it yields CASSQESGGVGETQYF.

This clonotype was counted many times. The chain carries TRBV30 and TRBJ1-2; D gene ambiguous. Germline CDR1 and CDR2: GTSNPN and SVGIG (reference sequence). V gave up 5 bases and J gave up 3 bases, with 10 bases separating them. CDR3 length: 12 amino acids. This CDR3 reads CAWGLVDYGYTF. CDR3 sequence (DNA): TGTGCCTGGGGTCTGGTGGACTATGGCTACACCTTC.

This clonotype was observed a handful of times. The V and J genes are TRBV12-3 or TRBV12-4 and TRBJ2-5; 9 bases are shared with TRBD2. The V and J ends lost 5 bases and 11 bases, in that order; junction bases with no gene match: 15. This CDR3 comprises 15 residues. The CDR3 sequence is CASSGGAGGYNEQYF. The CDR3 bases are TGTGCCAGCAGTGGGGGAGCGGGGGGATACAATGAGCAGTACTTC.

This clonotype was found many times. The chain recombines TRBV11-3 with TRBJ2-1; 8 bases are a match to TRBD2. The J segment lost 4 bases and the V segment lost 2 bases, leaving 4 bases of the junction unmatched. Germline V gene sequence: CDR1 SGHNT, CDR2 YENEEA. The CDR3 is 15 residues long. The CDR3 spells CASSLRAGGYNEQFF. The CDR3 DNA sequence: TGTGCCAGCAGCTTACGGGCGGGGGGATACAATGAGCAGTTCTTC.

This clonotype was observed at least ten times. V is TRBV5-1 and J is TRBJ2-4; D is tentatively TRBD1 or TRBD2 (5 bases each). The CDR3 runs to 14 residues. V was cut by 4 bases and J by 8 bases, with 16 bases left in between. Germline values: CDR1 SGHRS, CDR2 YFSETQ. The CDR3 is CASSSWDPGDIQYF. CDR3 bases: TGCGCCAGCAGCAGTTGGGACCCCGGAGACATTCAGTACTTC. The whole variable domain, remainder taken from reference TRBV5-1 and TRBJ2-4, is KAGVTQTPRYLIKTRGQQVTLSCSPISGHRSVSWYQQTPGQGLQFLFEYFSETQRNKGNFPGRFSGRQFSNSRSEMNVSTLELGDSALYLCASSSWDPGDIQYFGAGTRLSVL.

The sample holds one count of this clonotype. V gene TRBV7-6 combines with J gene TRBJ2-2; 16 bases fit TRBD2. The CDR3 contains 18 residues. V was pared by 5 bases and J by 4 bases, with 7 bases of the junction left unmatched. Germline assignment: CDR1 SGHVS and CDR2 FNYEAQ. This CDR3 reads CASSLGTSGGAGTGELFF. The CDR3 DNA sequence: TGTGCCAGCAGCCTAGGGACTAGCGGGGGGGCCGGCACCGGGGAGCTGTTTTTT.

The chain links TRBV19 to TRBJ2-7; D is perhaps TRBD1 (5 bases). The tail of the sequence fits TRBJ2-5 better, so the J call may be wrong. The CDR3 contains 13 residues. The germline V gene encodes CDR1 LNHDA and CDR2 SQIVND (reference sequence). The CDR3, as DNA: TGTGCCAGTACCCGAGACAGACGAGAGACCCAGTACTTC. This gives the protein CASTRDRRETQYF.

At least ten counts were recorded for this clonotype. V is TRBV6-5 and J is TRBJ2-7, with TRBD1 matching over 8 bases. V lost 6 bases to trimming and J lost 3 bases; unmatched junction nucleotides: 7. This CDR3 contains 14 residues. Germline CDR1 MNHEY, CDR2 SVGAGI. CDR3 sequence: CASRSTGGGYEQYF. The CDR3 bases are TGTGCCAGCAGATCAACAGGGGGTGGCTACGAGCAGTACTTC.

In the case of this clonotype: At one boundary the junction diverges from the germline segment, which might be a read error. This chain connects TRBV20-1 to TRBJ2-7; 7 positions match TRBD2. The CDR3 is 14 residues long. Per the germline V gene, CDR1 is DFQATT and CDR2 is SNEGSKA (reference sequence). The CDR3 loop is CSAGEGLGTYEQYF. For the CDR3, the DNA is TGCAGTGCTGGAGAAGGACTAGGGACCTACGAGCAGTACTTC.

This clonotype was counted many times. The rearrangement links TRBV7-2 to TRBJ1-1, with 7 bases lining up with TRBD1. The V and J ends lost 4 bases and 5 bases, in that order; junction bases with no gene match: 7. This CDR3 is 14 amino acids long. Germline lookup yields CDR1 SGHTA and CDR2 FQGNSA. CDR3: CASSSPGGLTEAFF. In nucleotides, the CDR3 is TGTGCCAGCAGCTCACCAGGGGGTTTAACTGAAGCTTTCTTT.

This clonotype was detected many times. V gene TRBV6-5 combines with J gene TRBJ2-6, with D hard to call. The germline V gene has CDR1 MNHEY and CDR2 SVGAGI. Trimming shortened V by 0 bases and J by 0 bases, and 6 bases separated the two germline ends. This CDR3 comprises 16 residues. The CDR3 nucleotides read TGTGCCAGCAGTTACTCGGATGGCTCTGGGGCCAACGTCCTGACTTTC. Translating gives CASSYSDGSGANVLTF.

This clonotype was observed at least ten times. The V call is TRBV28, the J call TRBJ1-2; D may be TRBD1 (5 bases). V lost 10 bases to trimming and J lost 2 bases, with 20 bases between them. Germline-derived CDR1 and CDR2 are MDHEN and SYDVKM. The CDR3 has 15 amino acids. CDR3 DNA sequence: TGTGCCATCAAAATTGGGGGTACCCTCAACTATGGCTACACCTTC. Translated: CAIKIGGTLNYGYTF.

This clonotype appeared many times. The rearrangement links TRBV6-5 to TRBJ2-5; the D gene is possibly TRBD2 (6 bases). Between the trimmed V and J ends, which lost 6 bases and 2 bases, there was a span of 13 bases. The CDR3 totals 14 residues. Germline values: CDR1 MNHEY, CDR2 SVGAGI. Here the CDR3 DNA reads TGTGCCAGCAGGCTCAGGCGGGGACAAGAGACCCAGTACTTC. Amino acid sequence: CASRLRRGQETQYF.

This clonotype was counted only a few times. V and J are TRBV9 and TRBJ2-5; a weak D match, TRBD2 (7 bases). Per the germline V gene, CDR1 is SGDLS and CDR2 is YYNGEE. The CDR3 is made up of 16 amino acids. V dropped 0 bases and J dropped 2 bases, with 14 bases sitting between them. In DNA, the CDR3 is TGTGCCAGCAGCGTAGGGGGAGGGGACAAACAAGAGACCCAGTACTTC. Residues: CASSVGGGDKQETQYF.

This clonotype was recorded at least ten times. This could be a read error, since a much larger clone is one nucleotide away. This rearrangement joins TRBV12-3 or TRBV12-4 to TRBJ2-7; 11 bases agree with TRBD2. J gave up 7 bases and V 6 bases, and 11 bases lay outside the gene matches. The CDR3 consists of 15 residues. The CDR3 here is CASRGLAENYNEQYF. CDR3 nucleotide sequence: TGTGCCAGCAGGGGACTAGCGGAGAATTACAATGAGCAGTACTTC.

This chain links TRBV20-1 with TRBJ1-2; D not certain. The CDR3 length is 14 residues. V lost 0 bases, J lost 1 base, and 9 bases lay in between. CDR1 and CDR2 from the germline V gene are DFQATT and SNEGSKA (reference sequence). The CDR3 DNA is TGCAGTGCTAGAGATAGTGGCGGTAACTATGGCTACACCTTC. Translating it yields CSARDSGGNYGYTF.

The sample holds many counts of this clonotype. CDR3 amino acids: CASSPGGTETQYF. The CDR3 DNA sequence: TGTGCCAGCAGCCCGGGGGGGACTGAGACCCAGTACTTC. The rearrangement uses TRBV9 and TRBJ2-5, with 8 bases that match TRBD2. This CDR3 region has 13 residues. CDR1 SGDLS and CDR2 YYNGEE come from the germline V gene. Germline trimming cut 4 bases from V and 5 bases from J; bases unmatched to any gene: 4.

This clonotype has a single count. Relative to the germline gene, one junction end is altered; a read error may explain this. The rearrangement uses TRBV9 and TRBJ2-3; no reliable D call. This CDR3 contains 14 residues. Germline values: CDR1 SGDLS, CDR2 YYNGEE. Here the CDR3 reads CASSQVNSADTQYF. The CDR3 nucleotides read TGCGCCAGCAGCCAAGTCAATTCCGCAGATACGCAGTATTTT.

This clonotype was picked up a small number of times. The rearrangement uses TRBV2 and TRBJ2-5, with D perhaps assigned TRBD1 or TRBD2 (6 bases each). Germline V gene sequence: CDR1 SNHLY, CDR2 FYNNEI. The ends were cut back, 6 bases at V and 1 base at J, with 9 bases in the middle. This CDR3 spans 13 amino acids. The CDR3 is CASRPGAQETQYF. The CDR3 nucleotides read TGTGCCAGCAGACCGGGGGCCCAAGAGACCCAGTACTTC.